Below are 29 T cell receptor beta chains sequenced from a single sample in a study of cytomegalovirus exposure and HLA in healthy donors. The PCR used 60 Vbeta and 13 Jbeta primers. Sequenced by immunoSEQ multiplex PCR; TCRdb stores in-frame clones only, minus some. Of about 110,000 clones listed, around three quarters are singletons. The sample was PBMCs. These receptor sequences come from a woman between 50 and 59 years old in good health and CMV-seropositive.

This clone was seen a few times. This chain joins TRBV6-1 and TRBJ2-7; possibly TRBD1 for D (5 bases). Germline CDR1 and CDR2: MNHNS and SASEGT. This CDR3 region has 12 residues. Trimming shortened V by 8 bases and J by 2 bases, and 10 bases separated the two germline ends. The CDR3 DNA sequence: TGTGCCAGCTTTAGGGGCACCTACGAGCAGTACTTC. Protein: CASFRGTYEQYF.

The CDR3 DNA follows: TGCAGCGCTGGGGGGGTAATGAACACTGAAGCTTTCTTT. Translated, it gives CSAGGVMNTEAFF. This chain uses TRBV29-1 with TRBJ1-1; a possible D gene is TRBD1 (5 bases). Trimming took off 7 bases at V and 0 bases at J, with 12 bases between the two ends. CDR1 is SQVTM and CDR2 is ANQGSEA in the germline V gene. This CDR3 spans 13 amino acids.

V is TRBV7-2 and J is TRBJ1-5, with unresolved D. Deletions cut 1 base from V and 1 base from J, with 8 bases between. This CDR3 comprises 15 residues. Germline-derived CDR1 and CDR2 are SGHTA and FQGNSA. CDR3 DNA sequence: TGTGCCAGCAGCTTAGGGGAGGTCAGCAATCAGCCCCAGCATTTT. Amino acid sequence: CASSLGEVSNQPQHF. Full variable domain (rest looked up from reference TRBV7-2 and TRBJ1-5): GAGVSQSPSNKVTEKGKDVELRCDPISGHTALYWYRQSLGQGLEFLIYFQGNSAPDKSGLPSDRFSAERTGGSVSTLTIQRTQQEDSAVYLCASSLGEVSNQPQHFGDGTRLSIL.

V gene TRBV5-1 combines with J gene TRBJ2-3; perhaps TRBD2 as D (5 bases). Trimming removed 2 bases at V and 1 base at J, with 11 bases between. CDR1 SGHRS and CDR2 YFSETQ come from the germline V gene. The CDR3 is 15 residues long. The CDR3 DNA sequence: TGCGCCAGCAGCTTTCAGAGGGTGGGCACAGATACGCAGTATTTT. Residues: CASSFQRVGTDTQYF.

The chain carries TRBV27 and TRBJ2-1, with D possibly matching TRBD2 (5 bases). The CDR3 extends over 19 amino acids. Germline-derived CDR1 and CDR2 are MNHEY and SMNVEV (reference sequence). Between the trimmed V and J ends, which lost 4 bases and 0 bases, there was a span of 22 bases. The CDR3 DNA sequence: TGTGCCAGCAGTTCTTACCCCTATGGGGAGACTGACTCCTACAATGAGCAGTTCTTC. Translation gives CASSSYPYGETDSYNEQFF.

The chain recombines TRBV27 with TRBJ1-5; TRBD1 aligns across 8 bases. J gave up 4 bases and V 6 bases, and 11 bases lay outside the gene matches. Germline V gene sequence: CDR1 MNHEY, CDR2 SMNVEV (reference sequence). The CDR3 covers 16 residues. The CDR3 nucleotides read TGTGCCAGCAGATATACAGGGGGAAGGGGGAATCAGCCCCAGCATTTT. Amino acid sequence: CASRYTGGRGNQPQHF.

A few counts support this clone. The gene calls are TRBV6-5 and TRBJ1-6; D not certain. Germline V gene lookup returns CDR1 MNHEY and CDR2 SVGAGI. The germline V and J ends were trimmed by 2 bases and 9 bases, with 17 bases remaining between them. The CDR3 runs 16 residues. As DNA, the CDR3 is TGTGCCAGCAGTTACGCCCCCGCTGAAGCCCGTTCACCCCTCCACTTT. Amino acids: CASSYAPAEARSPLHF.

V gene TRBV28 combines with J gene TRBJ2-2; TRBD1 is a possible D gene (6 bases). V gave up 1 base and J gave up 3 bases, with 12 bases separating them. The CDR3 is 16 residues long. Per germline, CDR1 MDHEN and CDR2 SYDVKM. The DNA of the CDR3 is TGTGCCAGCAGTTTATATAGGGGACACTACACCGGGGAGCTGTTTTTT. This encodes CASSLYRGHYTGELFF.

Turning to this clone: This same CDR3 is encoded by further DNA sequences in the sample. The CDR3 sequence: CASSPGQGPGNTIYF. CDR3 DNA sequence: TGTGCCAGCAGCCCCGGACAGGGACCTGGAAACACCATATATTTT. The rearrangement links TRBV11-3 to TRBJ1-3, with 8 bases matching TRBD1. Germline-derived CDR1 and CDR2 are SGHNT and YENEEA. The CDR3 sequence is 15 residues long. Trimming at V came to 5 bases and at J to 2 bases, leaving 5 bases not matched to a gene.

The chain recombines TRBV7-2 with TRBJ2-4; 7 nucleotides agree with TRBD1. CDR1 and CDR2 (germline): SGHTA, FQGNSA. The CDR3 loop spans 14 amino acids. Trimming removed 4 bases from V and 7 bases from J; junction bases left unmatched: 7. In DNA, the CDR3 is TGTGCCAGCAGCTATCCTCAGGGGGAGAACATTCAGTACTTC. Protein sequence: CASSYPQGENIQYF. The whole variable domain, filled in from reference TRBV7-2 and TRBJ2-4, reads GAGVSQSPSNKVTEKGKDVELRCDPISGHTALYWYRQSLGQGLEFLIYFQGNSAPDKSGLPSDRFSAERTGGSVSTLTIQRTQQEDSAVYLCASSYPQGENIQYFGAGTRLSVL.

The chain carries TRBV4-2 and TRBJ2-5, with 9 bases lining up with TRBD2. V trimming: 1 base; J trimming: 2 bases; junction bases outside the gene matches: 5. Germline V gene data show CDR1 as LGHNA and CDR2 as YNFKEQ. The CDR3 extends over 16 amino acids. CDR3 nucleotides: TGTGCCAGCAGCCAAGCTGCGGCGGGGGGGCAAGAGACCCAGTACTTC. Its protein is CASSQAAAGGQETQYF.

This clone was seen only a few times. This CDR3 reads CASSISGDTQYF. The CDR3 DNA follows: TGCGCCAGCAGCATTAGCGGAGATACGCAGTATTTT. The chain uses TRBV5-1 and TRBJ2-3; a possible D gene is TRBD2 (6 bases). V was shortened by 4 bases and J by 5 bases, with 8 bases between the two germline ends. The CDR3 totals 12 residues. Germline assignment: CDR1 SGHRS and CDR2 YFSETQ.

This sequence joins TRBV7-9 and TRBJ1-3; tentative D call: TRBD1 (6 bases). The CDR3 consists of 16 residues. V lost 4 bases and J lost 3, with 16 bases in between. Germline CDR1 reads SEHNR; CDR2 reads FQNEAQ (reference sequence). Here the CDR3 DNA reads TGTGCCAGCAGCTCACCAACAGGGTTTTTTGGAAACACCATATATTTT. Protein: CASSSPTGFFGNTIYF.

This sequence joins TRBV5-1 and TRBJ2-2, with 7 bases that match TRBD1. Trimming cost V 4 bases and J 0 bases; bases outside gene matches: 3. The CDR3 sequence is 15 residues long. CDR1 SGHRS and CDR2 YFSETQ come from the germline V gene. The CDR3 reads CASSRGTANTGELFF. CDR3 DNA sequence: TGCGCCAGCAGCAGGGGGACAGCGAACACCGGGGAGCTGTTTTTT.

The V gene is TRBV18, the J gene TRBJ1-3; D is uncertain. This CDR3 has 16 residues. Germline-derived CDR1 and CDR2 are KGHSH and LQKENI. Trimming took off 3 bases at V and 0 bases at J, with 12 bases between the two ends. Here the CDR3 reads CASSPNDGSSGNTIYF. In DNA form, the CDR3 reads TGTGCCAGCTCACCGAACGACGGGAGCTCTGGAAACACCATATATTTT.

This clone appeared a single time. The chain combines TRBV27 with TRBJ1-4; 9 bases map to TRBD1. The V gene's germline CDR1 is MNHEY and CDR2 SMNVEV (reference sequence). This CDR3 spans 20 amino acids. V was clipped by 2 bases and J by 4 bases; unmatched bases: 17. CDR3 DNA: TGTGCCAGCAGTTTAATTCCGGGACAGGGATCGGCGAGCGGTAATGAAAAACTGTTTTTT. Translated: CASSLIPGQGSASGNEKLFF.

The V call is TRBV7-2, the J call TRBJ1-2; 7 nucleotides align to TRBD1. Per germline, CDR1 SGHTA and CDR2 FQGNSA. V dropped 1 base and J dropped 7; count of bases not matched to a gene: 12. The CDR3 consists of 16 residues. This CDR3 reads CASSLGRQGPYLGYTF. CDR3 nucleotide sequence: TGTGCCAGCAGCTTAGGCCGACAGGGCCCCTATCTTGGCTACACCTTC. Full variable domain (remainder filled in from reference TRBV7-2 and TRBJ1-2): GAGVSQSPSNKVTEKGKDVELRCDPISGHTALYWYRQSLGQGLEFLIYFQGNSAPDKSGLPSDRFSAERTGGSVSTLTIQRTQQEDSAVYLCASSLGRQGPYLGYTFGSGTRLTVV.

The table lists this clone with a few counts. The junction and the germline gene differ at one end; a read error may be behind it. The chain's CDR3 is CSSSRDAFF. CDR3 coding DNA: TGTTCCAGCAGCCGAGATGCTTTCTTT. The chain carries TRBV7-9 and TRBJ1-1; D call uncertain. CDR1 is SEHNR, CDR2 FQNEAQ, per germline (reference sequence). The CDR3 contains 9 residues.

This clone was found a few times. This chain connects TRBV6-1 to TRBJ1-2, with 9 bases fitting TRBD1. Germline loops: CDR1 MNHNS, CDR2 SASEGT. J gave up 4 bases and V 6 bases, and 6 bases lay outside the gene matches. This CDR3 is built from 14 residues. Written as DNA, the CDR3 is TGTGCCAGCAGAGGGACAGGGTTCGGCTATGGCTACACCTTC. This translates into CASRGTGFGYGYTF.

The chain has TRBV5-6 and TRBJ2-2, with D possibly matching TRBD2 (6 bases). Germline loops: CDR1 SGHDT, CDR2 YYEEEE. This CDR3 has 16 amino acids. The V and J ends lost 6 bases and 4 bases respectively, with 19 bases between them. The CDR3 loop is CASNPLQLASTGELFF. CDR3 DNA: TGTGCCAGCAACCCCCTCCAGCTAGCGAGCACCGGGGAGCTGTTTTTT.

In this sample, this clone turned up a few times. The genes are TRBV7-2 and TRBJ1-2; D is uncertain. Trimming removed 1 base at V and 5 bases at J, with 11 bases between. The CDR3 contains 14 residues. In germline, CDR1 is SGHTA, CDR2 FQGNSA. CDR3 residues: CASSLGANSYGYTF. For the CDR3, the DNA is TGTGCCAGCAGCTTAGGCGCGAACTCGTATGGCTACACCTTC.

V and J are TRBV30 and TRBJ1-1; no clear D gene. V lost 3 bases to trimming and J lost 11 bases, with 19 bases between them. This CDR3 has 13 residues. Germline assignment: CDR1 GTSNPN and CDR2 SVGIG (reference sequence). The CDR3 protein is CAWSADSRAGAFF. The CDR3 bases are TGTGCCTGGAGCGCGGACTCCCGAGCAGGTGCTTTCTTT.

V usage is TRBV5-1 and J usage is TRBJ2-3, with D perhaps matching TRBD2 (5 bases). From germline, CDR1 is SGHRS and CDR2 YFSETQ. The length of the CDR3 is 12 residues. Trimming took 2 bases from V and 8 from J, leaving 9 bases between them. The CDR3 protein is CASSFGVGTQYF. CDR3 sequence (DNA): TGCGCCAGCAGCTTCGGGGTCGGTACGCAGTATTTT.

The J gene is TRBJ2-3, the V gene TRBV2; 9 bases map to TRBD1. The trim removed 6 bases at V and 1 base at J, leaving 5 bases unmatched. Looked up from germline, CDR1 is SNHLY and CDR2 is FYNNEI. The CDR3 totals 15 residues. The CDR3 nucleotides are TGTGCCAGCAGCCCTCGGACAGGGGGCACAGATACGCAGTATTTT. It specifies CASSPRTGGTDTQYF.

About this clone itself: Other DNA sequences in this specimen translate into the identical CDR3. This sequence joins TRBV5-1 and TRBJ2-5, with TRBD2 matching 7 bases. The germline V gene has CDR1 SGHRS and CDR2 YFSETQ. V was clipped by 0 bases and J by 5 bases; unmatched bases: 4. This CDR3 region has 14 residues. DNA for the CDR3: TGCGCCAGCAGCTTGGGACCCGGGGGGGAGACCCAGTACTTC. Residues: CASSLGPGGETQYF.

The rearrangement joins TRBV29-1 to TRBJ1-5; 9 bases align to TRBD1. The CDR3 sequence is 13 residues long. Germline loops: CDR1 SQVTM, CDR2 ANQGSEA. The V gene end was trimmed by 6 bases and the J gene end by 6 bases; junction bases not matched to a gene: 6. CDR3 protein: CSVLTGGTQPQHF. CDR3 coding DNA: TGCAGCGTCTTGACAGGGGGGACTCAGCCCCAGCATTTT.

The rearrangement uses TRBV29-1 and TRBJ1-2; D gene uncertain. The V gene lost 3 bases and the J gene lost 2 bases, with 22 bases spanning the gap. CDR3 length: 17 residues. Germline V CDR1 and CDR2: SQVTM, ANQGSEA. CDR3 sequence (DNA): TGCAGCGTTGAGGAGCGGGGAAACGGGGTGACAAACTATGGCTACACCTTC. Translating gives CSVEERGNGVTNYGYTF.

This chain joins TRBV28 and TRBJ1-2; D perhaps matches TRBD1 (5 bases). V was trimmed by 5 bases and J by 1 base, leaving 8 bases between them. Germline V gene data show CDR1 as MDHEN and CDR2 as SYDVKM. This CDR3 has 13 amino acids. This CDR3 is CASSPDSNYGYTF. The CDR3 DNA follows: TGTGCCAGCAGTCCCGACAGTAACTATGGCTACACCTTC.

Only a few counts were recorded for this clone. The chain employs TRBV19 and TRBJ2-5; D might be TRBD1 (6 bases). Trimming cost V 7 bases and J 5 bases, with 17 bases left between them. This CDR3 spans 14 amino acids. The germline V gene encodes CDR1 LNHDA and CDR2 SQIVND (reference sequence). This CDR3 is CASMGAGFGETQYF. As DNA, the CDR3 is TGTGCCAGTATGGGGGCAGGGTTTGGGGAGACCCAGTACTTC.